This is a list of T cell receptor beta chains from one sample in a study of early T cells in non-severe SARS-CoV-2 infection. TCRdb independently ran MiXCR on the 5' RACE reads; one entry per CDR3 protein. The sample has tens of thousands of distinct CDR3 sequences, around 12% seen once. The sample taken for sequencing was whole blood. These receptors were obtained from an adult who was a healthcare worker with PCR-confirmed SARS-CoV-2 infection or an uninfected control (not recorded which). Each CDR3 is given with its conserved first and last residue. The D gene is left open where the match is weak. Size is omitted from some rows. Given values are once, few, many or a class for expanded clones.

d_gene	v_gene	j_gene	abundance	CDR3aa	CDR3nt
TRBD1	TRBV12-3/TRBV12-4	TRBJ2-7	many	CASSFEGASSYEQYF	TGTGCCAGCAGTTTTGAGGGGGCGTCAAGTTACGAGCAGTACTTC
TRBD2	TRBV20-1	TRBJ2-7	many	CSARETSGIYEQYF	TGCAGTGCTAGAGAGACTAGCGGTATCTACGAGCAGTACTTC
NA	TRBV5-1	TRBJ2-5	many	CASSLQDGETQYF	TGCGCCAGCAGCTTGCAGGACGGGGAGACCCAGTACTTC
NA	TRBV23-1	TRBJ1-5	few	CASSQQETLENQPQHF	TGCGCCAGCAGTCAGCAGGAGACTCTAGAAAATCAGCCCCAGCATTTT
NA	TRBV5-1	TRBJ2-5	NA	CASSLAGRGETQYF	TGCGCCAGCAGCTTGGCGGGCCGGGGAGAGACCCAGTACTTC
NA	TRBV7-2	TRBJ1-1	NA	CASSLRFIGTEAFF	TGTGCCAGCAGCTTAAGGTTTATAGGCACTGAAGCTTTCTTT
NA	TRBV7-9	TRBJ2-2	NA	CASSLGARVVSGELFF	TGTGCCAGCAGCTTAGGGGCTCGCGTGGTATCCGGGGAGCTGTTTTTT
NA	TRBV20-1	TRBJ2-2	NA	CSARDDFRELFF	TGCAGTGCTAGAGACGACTTCAGGGAGCTGTTTTTT
NA	TRBV7-9	TRBJ1-2	few	CASSLDTLRYTF	TGTGCCAGCAGCTTAGATACCTTGCGCTACACCTTC
NA	TRBV7-8	TRBJ2-5	few	CASSLAIRDYQETQYF	TGTGCCAGCAGCTTAGCAATCCGGGACTACCAAGAGACCCAGTACTTC
NA	TRBV27	TRBJ1-2	NA	CASSPRTHNYGYTF	TGTGCCAGCAGTCCCCGGACCCATAACTATGGCTACACCTTC
NA	TRBV6-2/TRBV6-3	TRBJ2-3	NA	CASSHTDTQYF	TGTGCCAGCAGCCACACAGATACGCAGTATTTT
NA	TRBV5-1	TRBJ2-3	NA	CASSLDSVSTDTQYF	TGCGCCAGCAGCTTGGATTCAGTCAGCACAGATACGCAGTATTTT
NA	TRBV7-2	TRBJ1-4	few	CASSLGGAHNEKLFF	TGTGCCAGCAGCTTAGGCGGGGCTCATAATGAAAAACTGTTTTTT
NA	TRBV12-3/TRBV12-4	TRBJ2-5	NA	CASSLAAEETQYF	TGTGCCAGCTCCTTAGCGGCAGAAGAGACCCAGTACTTC
NA	TRBV4-2	TRBJ2-1	few	CASSQTSLLRSNEQFF	TGTGCCAGCAGCCAGACGTCCCTACTCAGGAGCAATGAGCAGTTCTTC
TRBD1	TRBV6-2/TRBV6-3	TRBJ2-7	NA	CASSYTGTDYYEQYF	TGTGCCAGCAGTTACACCGGGACAGACTACTACGAGCAGTACTTC
TRBD2	TRBV7-2	TRBJ2-7	many	CASSLGAGALYEQYF	TGTGCCAGCAGCTTAGGAGCGGGGGCCCTCTACGAGCAGTACTTC
TRBD2	TRBV30	TRBJ2-1	NA	CAWRNSGSEQFF	TGTGCCTGGAGGAATAGCGGGAGTGAGCAGTTCTTC
NA	TRBV5-1	TRBJ2-1	NA	CASVMGDLSSYNEQFF	TGCGCCAGCGTGATGGGGGACTTAAGCTCCTACAATGAGCAGTTCTTC
TRBD2	TRBV7-2	TRBJ2-3	many	CASSLNRLAGLPDTQYF	TGTGCCAGCAGCTTAAATAGGCTAGCGGGATTGCCAGATACGCAGTATTTT
TRBD1	TRBV12-3/TRBV12-4	TRBJ2-2	many	CASSPRTGGRTGELFF	TGTGCCAGCAGTCCACGGACAGGGGGCCGGACCGGGGAGCTGTTTTTT
NA	TRBV20-1	TRBJ2-7	NA	CSARALYEQYF	TGCAGTGCCCGGGCCCTCTACGAGCAGTACTTC
TRBD1	TRBV5-5	TRBJ1-2	few	CASSLALQGEDGYTF	TGTGCCAGCAGCTTGGCCCTACAGGGGGAGGATGGCTACACCTTC
NA	TRBV7-2	TRBJ2-3	NA	CASSFVQGLTDTQYF	TGTGCCAGCAGCTTTGTTCAGGGCCTCACAGATACGCAGTATTTT
TRBD2	TRBV11-3	TRBJ2-1	NA	CASSSRTSGRARNEQFF	TGTGCCAGCAGCTCGAGGACTAGCGGGAGGGCCAGGAATGAGCAGTTCTTC
NA	TRBV6-2/TRBV6-3	TRBJ2-7	NA	CASRSGFTDEQYF	TGTGCCAGCAGGTCAGGCTTCACAGACGAGCAGTACTTC
NA	TRBV5-1	TRBJ2-5	few	CASRKGKETQYF	TGCGCCAGCAGGAAAGGCAAAGAGACCCAGTACTTC